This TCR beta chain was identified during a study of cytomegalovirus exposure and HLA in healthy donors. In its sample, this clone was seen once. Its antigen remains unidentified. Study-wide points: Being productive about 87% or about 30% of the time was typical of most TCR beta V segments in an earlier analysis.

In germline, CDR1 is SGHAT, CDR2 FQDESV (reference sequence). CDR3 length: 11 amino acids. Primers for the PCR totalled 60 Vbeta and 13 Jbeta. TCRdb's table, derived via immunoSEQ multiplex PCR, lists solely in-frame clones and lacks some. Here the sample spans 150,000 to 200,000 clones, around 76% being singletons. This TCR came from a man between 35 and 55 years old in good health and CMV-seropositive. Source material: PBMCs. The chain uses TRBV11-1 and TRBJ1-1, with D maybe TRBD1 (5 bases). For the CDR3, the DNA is TGTGCAGGCGGGGGTCCGACTGAAGCTTTCTTT. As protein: CAGGGPTEAFF.